This is a list of T cell receptor beta chains from one sample in a study of T-cell memory formation after mild COVID-19. One entry per CDR3 protein results from TCRdb running MiXCR on the 5' RACE reads. The table shows 250,000 to 400,000 distinct CDR3 sequences, with 14% occurring only once. Sequencing was carried out using PBMCs or a T cell subset sorted from them (not recorded which). Receptor source: a man between 18 and 35 years old who had mild COVID-19 (a few samples of this study predate the infection). Cell type and time point are not known. Both conserved end residues are part of each CDR3. Each record gives: D gene, J gene, V gene, clone size, CDR3 protein, CDR3 DNA. The D gene is left open where the match is weak. Expanded clones are given a class, and other clones once, few, many or no size at all.

TRBD2	TRBJ2-3	TRBV4-2	few	CASSQVEWRGADTQYF	TGTGCCAGCAGCCAAGTTGAGTGGCGGGGGGCCGATACGCAGTATTTT
NA	TRBJ2-7	TRBV20-1	few	CSARDRVTAYEQYF	TGCAGTGCTAGAGATCGAGTCACCGCCTACGAGCAGTACTTC
NA	TRBJ1-2	TRBV5-5	NA	CASSPDSGGYGYTF	TGTGCCAGCAGCCCGGACTCTGGGGGTTATGGCTACACCTTC
TRBD1	TRBJ1-3	TRBV18	NA	CASSPGQGAYGNTIYF	TGTGCCAGCTCACCGGGACAGGGGGCCTATGGAAACACCATATATTTT
NA	TRBJ2-2	TRBV7-2	NA	CASSLAATGELFF	TGTGCCAGCAGCTTAGCAGCCACCGGGGAGCTGTTTTTT
TRBD1	TRBJ2-5	TRBV6-6	few	CASTQGALETQYF	TGTGCCAGTACCCAGGGGGCGCTTGAGACCCAGTACTTC
TRBD2	TRBJ2-7	TRBV7-2	few	CASSNAGTSGSYEQYF	TGTGCCAGCAGTAACGCCGGGACTAGCGGTTCCTACGAGCAGTACTTC
NA	TRBJ1-6	TRBV7-8	few	CASSLGSRSSSYNSPLHF	TGTGCCAGCAGCTTAGGGAGTCGGTCGAGCTCCTATAATTCACCCCTCCACTTT
TRBD1	TRBJ1-3	TRBV18	few	CASSRFSGGRTGNTIYF	TGTGCCAGCTCACGATTTTCAGGGGGAAGAACTGGAAACACCATATATTTT
NA	TRBJ1-4	TRBV12-3/TRBV12-4	few	CASNYRGGPGEKLFF	TGTGCCAGCAATTATAGGGGAGGGCCAGGGGAAAAACTGTTTTTT
NA	TRBJ2-1	TRBV9	few	CASSVAGDGEQFF	TGTGCCAGCAGCGTCGCCGGGGACGGGGAGCAGTTCTTC
TRBD1	TRBJ2-1	TRBV4-1	few	CASSLFKGADNEQFF	TGCGCCAGCAGCCTATTCAAGGGGGCGGACAATGAGCAGTTCTTC
NA	TRBJ1-2	TRBV7-2	NA	CASSLGWGPLYQGYGYTF	TGTGCCAGCAGCTTAGGTTGGGGGCCCCTTTATCAAGGCTATGGCTACACCTTC
NA	TRBJ2-2	TRBV20-1	NA	CSAEGGASTGELFF	TGCAGTGCTGAGGGGGGGGCGAGCACCGGGGAGCTGTTTTTT
TRBD2	TRBJ2-2	TRBV7-2	NA	CASSLIRLAGGGNTGELFF	TGTGCCAGCAGCTTAATCAGACTAGCGGGAGGGGGAAACACCGGGGAGCTGTTTTTT
NA	TRBJ1-5	TRBV15	NA	CATSRKNNQPQHF	TGTGCCACCAGCCGGAAAAACAATCAGCCCCAGCATTTT
TRBD2	TRBJ2-1	TRBV7-7	NA	CASSLYGGAREQFF	TGTGCCAGCAGCTTATACGGGGGGGCGCGTGAGCAGTTCTTC
NA	TRBJ2-5	TRBV21-1	NA	CASSTPPGQGRETQYF	TGTGCCAGCAGCACACCTCCTGGACAGGGCAGAGAGACCCAGTACTTC
NA	TRBJ2-4	TRBV3-1	few	CASSQVGGGRENIQYF	TGTGCCAGCAGCCAAGTTGGTGGAGGGCGGGAAAACATTCAGTACTTC
NA	TRBJ1-5	TRBV20-1	NA	CSATRGWNQPQHF	TGCAGTGCTACCAGGGGCTGGAATCAGCCCCAGCATTTT
TRBD1	TRBJ1-2	TRBV7-2	few	CASSLAGQGRDYTF	TGTGCCAGCAGCTTAGCCGGACAGGGGAGGGACTACACCTTC
NA	TRBJ1-4	TRBV2	NA	CASSYFRGEEKLFF	TGTGCCAGCAGTTATTTCCGAGGAGAGGAAAAACTGTTTTTT
TRBD2	TRBJ2-7	TRBV5-5	few	CASSLLAGGVYEQYF	TGTGCCAGCAGCTTGTTGGCGGGGGGGGTATACGAGCAGTACTTC
TRBD1	TRBJ2-5	TRBV3-1	NA	CASSHLDRLQETQYF	TGTGCCAGCAGCCATTTGGACAGGTTGCAGGAGACCCAGTACTTC
NA	TRBJ1-2	TRBV7-9	NA	CASSSGTEANYGYTF	TGTGCCAGCAGCTCGGGGACGGAAGCTAACTATGGCTACACCTTC
NA	TRBJ2-3	TRBV25-1	NA	CASSVRGASTDTQYF	TGTGCCAGCAGTGTTCGCGGGGCCAGCACAGATACGCAGTATTTT